This T cell receptor (beta chain) was sequenced in a study of T cell repertoires in cytomegalovirus infection. Study observations and caveats: The cumulative frequency of public TCR beta families identified carriers of CMV plus the relevant HLA.

Trimming left V 6 bases short and J 5 bases short, with 16 bases between. The CDR3 extends over 15 amino acids. Of note for this clonotype: Its target is unknown.

TCRdb ran MiXCR on the reads and lists one entry per CDR3 protein. The sample has around 170,000 distinct CDR3 sequences; approximately 15% are singletons. This TCR was sampled from a human donor in good health (CMV status not recorded). Some clones in this sample may be carry-over from other donors' samples. This chain links TRBV12-3 or TRBV12-4 with TRBJ2-2, with D perhaps matching TRBD1 (6 bases). Sequenced: PBMCs. CDR3 in amino acids: CASSPTGPGTGELFF. As DNA, the CDR3 is TGTGCCAGCAGCCCGACAGGCCCAGGGACCGGGGAGCTGTTTTTT.